Shown below are 15 T cell receptor beta chains from a single sample sequenced in a study of glioma-infiltrating T cells. Amplification of TCR alpha and beta CDR3 regions from RNA used iRepertoire nested multiplex PCR. TCRdb processed the multiplex PCR reads anew with MiXCR; each CDR3 protein has one entry. The sample yields fewer than 500,000 distinct CDR3 sequences, approximately 42% seen once. The sample consisted of glioma tissue, nonneoplastic brain tissue, or PBMCs (not recorded which). The receptors were sampled from a human donor with low-grade glioma or glioblastoma, undergoing nonglioma brain surgery, or in good health (not recorded which).

The genes are TRBV7-6 and TRBJ2-3; tentative D call: TRBD2 (5 bases). V gave up 5 bases and J gave up 6 bases, with 15 bases separating them. The CDR3 consists of 14 residues. The germline V gene encodes CDR1 SGHVS and CDR2 FNYEAQ. CDR3 sequence (DNA): TGTGCCAGCAGCCACAGCGGACCTCAGGATACGCAGTATTTT. Protein sequence: CASSHSGPQDTQYF. Supplemented by reference TRBV7-6 and TRBJ2-3, the full variable domain reads GAGVSQSPRYKVTKRGQDVALRCDPISGHVSLYWYRQALGQGPEFLTYFNYEAQQDKSGLPNDRFSAERPEGSISTLTIQRTEQRDSAMYRCASSHSGPQDTQYFGPGTRLTVL.

This clonotype was recorded a few times. V and J are TRBV20-1 and TRBJ2-1; 11 bases agree with TRBD2. Trimming at V came to 2 bases and at J to 5 bases, leaving 2 bases not matched to a gene. Germline V CDR1 and CDR2: DFQATT, SNEGSKA (reference sequence). The length of the CDR3 is 14 residues. CDR3: CSARTSGSNNEQFF. The CDR3, as DNA: TGCAGTGCTAGAACTAGCGGGAGCAACAATGAGCAGTTCTTC.

This clonotype was counted a few times. This chain uses TRBV10-3 with TRBJ1-1; D ambiguous. Per the germline V gene, CDR1 is ENHRY and CDR2 is SYGVKD. V gave up 9 bases and J gave up 1 base, with 12 bases separating them. CDR3 length equals 13 residues. The CDR3 region has the DNA TGTGCCATAGGGAACTCTACGAACACTGAAGCTTTCTTT. It encodes CAIGNSTNTEAFF.

This clonotype was detected many times. The V call is TRBV28, the J call TRBJ2-7; perhaps TRBD1 as D (5 bases). V lost 10 bases, J lost 0 bases, and 10 bases lay in between. The CDR3 sequence is 12 residues long. Germline lookup yields CDR1 MDHEN and CDR2 SYDVKM. CDR3 in amino acids: CATRQNSYEQYF. In DNA, the CDR3 is TGTGCCACCCGACAGAACTCCTACGAGCAGTACTTC.

This clonotype appeared many times. The V gene is TRBV4-2, the J gene TRBJ2-1, with TRBD2 matching 9 bases. V was pared by 1 base and J by 5 bases, with 3 bases of the junction left unmatched. The germline V gene encodes CDR1 LGHNA and CDR2 YNFKEQ. The CDR3 contains 15 residues. CDR3 amino acids: CASSQVLAGDNEQFF. In DNA, the CDR3 is TGTGCCAGCAGCCAAGTACTAGCGGGCGACAATGAGCAGTTCTTC.

This clonotype was found a few times. The V call is TRBV7-8, the J call TRBJ1-1, with D possibly TRBD1 on 5 matching bases. The CDR3 contains 14 residues. The germline V and J ends were trimmed by 4 bases and 5 bases, with 14 bases remaining between them. Germline lookup yields CDR1 SGHVS and CDR2 FQNEAQ. The CDR3 reads CASSYRDPGTEAFF. In DNA, the CDR3 is TGTGCCAGCAGCTACCGGGACCCGGGTACTGAAGCTTTCTTT.

About this clonotype: A much larger clone differs from this one at a single base, so this may be a read error. This chain joins TRBV6-2 or TRBV6-3 and TRBJ2-5; perhaps TRBD2 as D (5 bases). With 7 bases removed from V and 6 bases from J, the gap between germline ends came to 15 bases. Per germline, CDR1 MNHEY and CDR2 SVGEGT. The CDR3 runs to 13 residues. CDR3 in DNA: TGTGCCAGCAACCGGGGTTTGCAAAAGACCCAGTACTTC. It yields the protein CASNRGLQKTQYF.

The chain joins TRBV15 to TRBJ2-7; TRBD2 aligns across 8 bases. The germline CDR1 and CDR2 sequences are LNHNV and YYDKDF (reference sequence). The CDR3 consists of 17 residues. V lost 0 bases to trimming and J lost 2 bases; unmatched junction nucleotides: 9. CDR3 sequence reads: CATSRDLAGGHPYEQYF. The CDR3 DNA reads as TGTGCCACCAGCAGAGATCTTGCGGGAGGCCACCCCTACGAGCAGTACTTC. The entire variable domain, with the rest obtained from reference TRBV15 and TRBJ2-7, is as follows: DAMVIQNPRYQVTQFGKPVTLSCSQTLNHNVMYWYQQKSSQAPKLLFHYYDKDFNNEADTPDNFQSRRPNTSFCFLDIRSPGLGDTAMYLCATSRDLAGGHPYEQYFGPGTRLTVT.

At least ten counts were recorded for this clonotype. This rearrangement joins TRBV27 to TRBJ2-3, with 7 bases aligning to TRBD1. Germline values: CDR1 MNHEY, CDR2 SMNVEV (reference sequence). Trimming at V came to 3 bases and at J to 1 base, leaving 4 bases not matched to a gene. The CDR3 loop spans 15 amino acids. The CDR3, as DNA: TGTGCCAGCAGTTTTGACAGGGAAGGCACAGATACGCAGTATTTT. Translating gives CASSFDREGTDTQYF.

In its sample, this clonotype was seen many times. This chain joins TRBV20-1 and TRBJ2-7; D possibly corresponds to TRBD1 (6 bases). The V gene lost 0 bases and the J gene lost 5 bases, with 11 bases spanning the gap. Germline lookup yields CDR1 DFQATT and CDR2 SNEGSKA (reference sequence). The CDR3 covers 13 residues. This CDR3 is CSARDHRDDEQYF. CDR3 coding DNA: TGCAGTGCTAGAGATCACAGGGATGACGAGCAGTACTTC.

CDR3 bases: TGTGCCAGCAGCCCCCGTTCGGGGGATGCGAGAAACATTCAGTACTTC. The encoded protein is CASSPRSGDARNIQYF. V is TRBV7-9 and J is TRBJ2-4, with a weak D call TRBD2 (6 bases). The CDR3 loop spans 16 amino acids. Germline-derived CDR1 and CDR2 are SEHNR and FQNEAQ (reference sequence). Trimming removed 5 bases from V and 6 bases from J, with 20 bases in between.

This clonotype was seen at least ten times. This chain links TRBV27 with TRBJ1-1, with a possible D match to TRBD1 (6 bases). The germline V gene has CDR1 MNHEY and CDR2 SMNVEV (reference sequence). This CDR3 spans 14 amino acids. Trimming removed 6 bases from V and 3 bases from J, with 14 bases in between. In nucleotides, the CDR3 is TGTGCCAGCAGCAAGGGGGGGCCGGACACTGAAGCTTTCTTT. Protein: CASSKGGPDTEAFF.

Notes on this clonotype: A much more abundant neighbour one base away suggests this may be a read error. The chain recombines TRBV27 with TRBJ1-5; D gene uncertain. Germline V lookup: CDR1 MNHEY, CDR2 SMNVEV (reference sequence). Trimming took off 2 bases at V and 11 bases at J, with 22 bases between the two ends. The CDR3 runs 16 residues. CDR3: CASSLLGFPAVGAQHF. The CDR3 DNA follows: TGTGCCAGCAGTTTACTCGGGTTCCCGGCCGTTGGGGCCCAGCATTTT.

The genes are TRBV6-2 or TRBV6-3 and TRBJ2-7; 8 positions match TRBD1. The germline gives CDR1 MNHEY, CDR2 SVGEGT. The trim removed 1 base at V and 3 bases at J, leaving 2 bases unmatched. The CDR3 has 14 residues. The CDR3 spells CASSYFGQGYEQYF. In DNA, the CDR3 is TGTGCCAGCAGTTACTTCGGACAGGGCTACGAGCAGTACTTC.

Ten or more counts support this clonotype. The chain couples TRBV6-2 or TRBV6-3 to TRBJ2-1, with D perhaps TRBD1 or TRBD2 (5 bases each). Germline V gene sequence: CDR1 MNHEY, CDR2 SVGEGT. This CDR3 has 17 amino acids. The V gene lost 4 bases and the J gene lost 7 bases, with 23 bases spanning the gap. CDR3 sequence: CASSSRPGRDRGNEQFF. The CDR3 region has the DNA TGTGCCAGCAGTTCCCGCCCGGGCAGGGATAGAGGGAATGAGCAGTTCTTC.